This T cell receptor beta chain was sequenced in a study of blood T cell repertoires in COVID-19. Across the whole study: The United States, Italy and Spain provided the acute and convalescent COVID-19 samples.

CDR3 length equals 14 residues. V shed 0 bases and J shed 9 bases, with 10 bases lying between them. Germline CDR1 SGHRS, CDR2 YFSETQ. Authors' methods: Reference gene primer amplification gave estimated nucleated cell counts. The repertoire was sequenced with immunoSEQ multiplex PCR; TCRdb's copy has only in-frame clones and lacks some. That table supplies the V and J calls and clone size; D and trimming were determined from the DNA. The sample carries tens of thousands of clones, over 85% recorded once. The sequence was obtained from a man aged 45-65 years with COVID-19, enrolled during active disease. Sequencing was done on a sample of peripheral blood. The J gene is TRBJ1-6, the V gene TRBV5-1; unclear D gene. As DNA, the CDR3 is TGCGCCAGCAGCTTGGGGGCAGACGGTTCACCCCTCCACTTT. Its translation: CASSLGADGSPLHF.